A single TCR beta chain is shown here with its context. Its target is not known. The ends lost 5 bases at V and 0 bases at J; junction bases unmatched: 6. The germline V gene encodes CDR1 SEHNR and CDR2 FQNEAQ (reference sequence). This CDR3 contains 17 residues. RNA was extracted with the RNeasy kit, and a quantity of about 0.5 to 1 ug was reverse transcribed using random hexamers. TCR beta CDR3 was amplified by immunoSEQ covering 54 Vbeta and 13 Jbeta. MiXCR was run by TCRdb on the immunoSEQ multiplex PCR reads, yielding one entry per CDR3 protein. The sample yields fewer than 200,000 distinct CDR3 sequences, about 95% seen once. This sample is part of a study of CD8 T cells in Susac syndrome. Notes on the study in general: Only a relatively small number of individuals were included in the TCR sequencing and HLA analysis.

The multiple sclerosis controls comprised treatment-naive patients whose relapsing-remitting disease was stable or active. The J gene is TRBJ2-4, the V gene TRBV7-9, with 11 bases fitting TRBD2. The specimen was CD8+ T cells from PBMCs. The receptor's source is a human donor with multiple sclerosis. The CDR3: CASSPGTSGLAKNIQYF. CDR3 sequence (DNA): TGTGCCAGCAGCCCCGGGACTAGCGGATTAGCCAAAAACATTCAGTACTTC.